The sequence of this TCR beta chain was determined in a study of blood T cells in healthy people across ages. Study findings and constraints: Long-lived donors exceeded aged donors in naive CD4+ cells and diversity.

Note on this clonotype: What it binds is not known.

Trimming removed 1 base from V and 0 bases from J, with 10 bases in between. The length of the CDR3 is 15 residues. PCR was performed a second time for roughly 7 to 12 cycles using a sample-barcoded 5' primer and a J-beta primer mix. Unique molecular identifiers of 12 random nucleotides labeled each cDNA. TCRdb itself ran the 5' RACE reads through MiXCR, one entry per CDR3 protein. The sample lists roughly 800,000 distinct CDR3 sequences; around 36% were seen once. Input material: blood. The chain links TRBV12-3 or TRBV12-4 to TRBJ2-7; D is uncertain. This clonotype originated in a man younger than 35 in good health. The CDR3 loop reads CASSLGPPSSYEQYF. CDR3 nucleotides: TGTGCCAGCAGTTTAGGGCCCCCGAGCTCCTACGAGCAGTACTTC.